This T cell receptor (beta chain) was recorded in a study of patients and donors after allogeneic stem cell transplantation. This clonotype was seen repeatedly, ten times or more. TCRdb re-analysed the RT-PCR reads in MiXCR, keeping a single row per CDR3 protein. The sample shows 150,000 to 200,000 distinct CDR3 sequences, about 30% of them seen only once. The CDR3 runs 16 residues. The trim removed 3 bases at V and 6 bases at J, leaving 10 bases unmatched. The germline V gene has CDR1 LGHNA and CDR2 YNFKEQ. This chain links TRBV4-2 with TRBJ1-5, with 8 bases identical to TRBD1. Sequencing was carried out using blood, either unsorted or a sorted T cell fraction (not recorded which). The receptor was isolated from a human donor who was either an allogeneic HSCT recipient or a stem cell or donor lymphocyte infusion donor (not recorded which). It is not recorded whose cells these are; they may come from a transplant donor. The chain's CDR3 is CASSHVWTGYSQPQHF. The CDR3 DNA follows: TGTGCCAGCAGCCATGTATGGACAGGGTATAGTCAGCCCCAGCATTTT.